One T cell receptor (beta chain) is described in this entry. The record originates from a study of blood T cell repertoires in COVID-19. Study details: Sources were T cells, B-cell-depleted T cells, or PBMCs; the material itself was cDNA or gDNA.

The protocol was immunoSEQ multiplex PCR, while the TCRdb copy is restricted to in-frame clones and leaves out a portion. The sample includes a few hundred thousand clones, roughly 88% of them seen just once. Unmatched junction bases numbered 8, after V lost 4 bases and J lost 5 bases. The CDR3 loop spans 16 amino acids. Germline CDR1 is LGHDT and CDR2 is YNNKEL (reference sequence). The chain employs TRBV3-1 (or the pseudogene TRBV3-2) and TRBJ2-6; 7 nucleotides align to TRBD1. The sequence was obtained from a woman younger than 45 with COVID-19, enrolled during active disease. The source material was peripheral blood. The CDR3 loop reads CASSRYDRVRANVLTF. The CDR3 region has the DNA TGTGCCAGCAGCCGCTACGACAGGGTGAGGGCCAACGTCCTGACTTTC.